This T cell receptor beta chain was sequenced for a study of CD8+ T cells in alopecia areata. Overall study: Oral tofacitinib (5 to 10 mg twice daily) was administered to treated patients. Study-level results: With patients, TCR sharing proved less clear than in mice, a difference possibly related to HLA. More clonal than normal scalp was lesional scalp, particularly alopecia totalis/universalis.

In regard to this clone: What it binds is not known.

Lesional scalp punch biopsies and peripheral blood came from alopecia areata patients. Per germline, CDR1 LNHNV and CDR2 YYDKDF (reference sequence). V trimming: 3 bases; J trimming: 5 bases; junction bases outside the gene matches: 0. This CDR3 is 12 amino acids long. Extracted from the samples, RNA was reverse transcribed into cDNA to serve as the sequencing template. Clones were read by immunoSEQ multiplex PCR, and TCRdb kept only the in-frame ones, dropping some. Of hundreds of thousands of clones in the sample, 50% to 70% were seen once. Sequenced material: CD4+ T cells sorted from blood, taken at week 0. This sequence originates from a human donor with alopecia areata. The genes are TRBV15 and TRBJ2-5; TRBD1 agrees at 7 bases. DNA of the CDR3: TGTGCCACCAGCAGGACAGGGGAGACCCAGTACTTC. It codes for CATSRTGETQYF.